Reported below is one T cell receptor beta chain. The sample belongs to a study of blood T cell repertoires in COVID-19. Trimming took off 3 bases at V and 11 bases at J, with 16 bases between the two ends. The germline V gene encodes CDR1 MNHEY and CDR2 SMNVEV (reference sequence). This CDR3 contains 13 residues. Produced via immunoSEQ multiplex PCR; TCRdb's table is partial and in-frame only. Among approximately 160,000 clones listed, roughly four fifths were seen once. This clonotype was sampled from a man aged 40-49 years who had recovered from COVID-19. The chain recombines TRBV27 with TRBJ1-1; possible D gene TRBD1, 5 bases. Sequencing was carried out using peripheral blood. DNA for the CDR3: TGTGCCAGCAGTTTGGGGGGAGGTCAGGTGGCTTTCTTT. Protein product: CASSLGGGQVAFF.